This T cell receptor beta chain was obtained from a study of early T cells in non-severe SARS-CoV-2 infection. Study overall: Sequencing used unsorted whole-blood bulk RNA, so chains lack pairing. Overall study results and limits: Matches to VDJdb favored anti-spike CD8 responses and missed private and CD4 specificities.

Unique molecular identifiers tagged individual cDNA molecules. TCRdb processed the 5' RACE reads anew with MiXCR; each CDR3 protein has one entry. The table includes more than 65,000 distinct CDR3 sequences, roughly 4.8% detected once. This clonotype is judged medium-sized. Its matching antigen is unknown. The TCR originated in an adult who was a healthcare worker with PCR-confirmed SARS-CoV-2 infection or an uninfected control (not recorded which). The donor label of this sample is uncertain. Sequences were derived from whole blood, sampled at baseline.

The CDR3 spells CSARLTGSSYEQYF. CDR3 DNA: TGCAGTGCTAGATTAACAGGATCCTCCTACGAGCAGTACTTC. J is TRBJ2-7 and V is TRBV20-1, with D possibly being TRBD1 (5 bases). This CDR3 has 14 amino acids. Trimming removed 2 bases at V and 0 bases at J, with 11 bases between. The germline V gene encodes CDR1 DFQATT and CDR2 SNEGSKA (reference sequence).